This TCR beta chain was captured in a study of CD8 T cells in ankylosing spondylitis. This clonotype was detected only a few times. Its specificity is not known. The study's findings and limits: The authors found the disease-linked clones to be CD8+ and relatively rare in peripheral blood. Reported data indicate significant enrichment of disease-linked clones within matched ankylosing spondylitis synovial fluid. In the blood and synovial fluid of reactive arthritis, some motif variants had been previously reported. Blood of patients with ankylosing spondylitis appeared to be characterized by a TCR beta motif of eight highly homologous variants.

Researchers built TCR beta libraries using quantitative 5'-RACE with molecular barcodes. Using its own MiXCR run on the 5' RACE reads, TCRdb lists one record per CDR3 protein. The top ten clones hold over 6.5% of a sample with around 540,000 distinct CDR3 sequences, over 9.5% of them seen once. Per the germline V gene, CDR1 is SGHRS and CDR2 is YFSETQ. The CDR3 is 15 residues long. V was trimmed by 4 bases and J by 2 bases, leaving 10 bases between them. What was sequenced was blood, either unsorted or a sorted T cell fraction (not recorded which). This sequence originates from a male donor with ankylosing spondylitis. This chain joins TRBV5-1 and TRBJ2-6, with D perhaps assigned TRBD1 or TRBD2 (5 bases each). DNA of the CDR3: TGCGCCAGCAGCCCCTCGGGACCTGGGGCCAACGTCCTGACTTTC. Translation gives CASSPSGPGANVLTF. Together with reference TRBV5-1 and TRBJ2-6, the CDR3 gives the full variable domain: KAGVTQTPRYLIKTRGQQVTLSCSPISGHRSVSWYQQTPGQGLQFLFEYFSETQRNKGNFPGRFSGRQFSNSRSEMNVSTLELGDSALYLCASSPSGPGANVLTFGAGSRLTVL.